A single sample is the source of the 15 T cell receptor beta chains below, sequenced in a study of blood T cells in healthy people across ages. Through a sample-barcoded 5' primer and a J-beta primer mix, a second PCR was run for roughly 6 to 11 cycles. TCRdb re-called the 5' RACE reads through MiXCR, storing one row per CDR3 protein. The sample yields roughly 640,000 distinct CDR3 sequences, around 31% seen once. The material sequenced was blood. Receptor source: a woman of 80 years or more in good health.

The J gene is TRBJ2-1, the V gene TRBV2; the D is unclear. The length of the CDR3 is 14 residues. V gave up 10 bases and J gave up 6 bases, with 19 bases separating them. Germline V gene lookup returns CDR1 SNHLY and CDR2 FYNNEI. CDR3: CATVGGKRTNEQFF. DNA of the CDR3: TGTGCCACTGTGGGTGGAAAAAGGACCAATGAGCAGTTCTTC.

The V call is TRBV4-3, the J call TRBJ2-7; TRBD2 matches 11 bases. Trimming took 2 bases from V and 3 from J; bases not matched to a gene: 6. This CDR3 is built from 16 residues. CDR1 is LGHNA and CDR2 is YSLEER in the germline V gene. The CDR3 loop is CASSQSSGTSGYEQYF. The CDR3 DNA follows: TGCGCCAGCAGCCAATCATCCGGGACTAGCGGCTACGAGCAGTACTTC.

As regards this clonotype: A read error is possible here, since a much larger clone lies one base away. The chain carries TRBV5-5 and TRBJ2-7; 10 nucleotides align to TRBD2. The CDR3 runs 17 residues. In germline, CDR1 is SGHKS, CDR2 YYEKEE (reference sequence). V lost 0 bases and J lost 7; bases outside the gene matches: 13. CDR3 amino acids: CASSLAQRGGRGNEQYF. CDR3 nucleotide sequence: TGTGCCAGCAGCTTGGCCCAGCGGGGGGGCCGGGGAAATGAGCAGTACTTC.

The table lists this clonotype with a few counts. The chain recombines TRBV5-1 with TRBJ2-2; D call uncertain. V lost 1 base to trimming and J lost 3 bases, with 10 bases between them. This CDR3 is built from 15 residues. CDR1 and CDR2 (germline): SGHRS, YFSETQ. The CDR3 is CASSLMGTDTGELFF. CDR3 in DNA: TGCGCCAGCAGCTTGATGGGAACCGACACCGGGGAGCTGTTTTTT.

This clonotype was found many times. The chain carries TRBV29-1 and TRBJ2-3; either TRBD1 or TRBD2 may fit D (6 bases each). The CDR3 covers 14 residues. The V end was cut by 2 bases, the J end by 1 base, with 10 bases between. CDR1 SQVTM and CDR2 ANQGSEA come from the germline V gene. The CDR3 sequence is CSVETGAGTDTQYF. CDR3 sequence (DNA): TGCAGCGTTGAAACGGGGGCCGGCACAGATACGCAGTATTTT.

As to this clonotype: This could be a read error, since a much larger clone is one nucleotide away. Here the CDR3 reads CASRASSGGTAEQFF. The CDR3 DNA reads as TGTGCCAGCAGGGCCTCTAGCGGGGGGACGGCCGAGCAGTTCTTC. The rearrangement links TRBV2 to TRBJ2-1, with 11 bases aligning to TRBD2. Looked up from germline, CDR1 is SNHLY and CDR2 is FYNNEI. There are 15 residues in the CDR3. After removal of 6 bases from V and 10 bases from J, the junction contained 11 bases not matched to a gene.

This clonotype was counted between two and nine times. V is TRBV5-6 and J is TRBJ2-5; 9 nucleotides agree with TRBD2. CDR1 SGHDT and CDR2 YYEEEE come from the germline V gene. The V and J ends lost 1 base and 0 bases, in that order; junction bases with no gene match: 4. The CDR3 contains 16 residues. CDR3: CASSLLSSGNQETQYF. Written as DNA, the CDR3 is TGTGCCAGCAGCTTGCTCTCTAGCGGGAACCAAGAGACCCAGTACTTC.

Details on this clonotype: This may arise from a read error, as a much more abundant clone is one base away. This sequence joins TRBV28 and TRBJ2-1, with 8 bases aligning to TRBD2. TRBJ2-7 explains the end of the DNA better; the J call may be wrong. Germline-derived CDR1 and CDR2 are MDHEN and SYDVKM. The CDR3 totals 13 residues. This chain's CDR3 is CASRGAGDNEQYF. Here the CDR3 DNA reads TGTGCCAGCAGAGGAGCGGGGGACAATGAGCAGTACTTC.

This clonotype has more than one count but fewer than ten. The chain recombines TRBV5-1 with TRBJ2-7; TRBD2 matches at 11 bases. Germline V CDR1 and CDR2: SGHRS, YFSETQ. With V trimmed by 5 bases and J by 9 bases, 13 bases remained unmatched. The CDR3 covers 15 residues. The CDR3 is CASRPSGGPTMGQYF. The CDR3 DNA sequence: TGCGCCAGCAGGCCTAGCGGGGGGCCTACAATGGGGCAGTACTTC.

This clonotype was observed at least ten times. The V call is TRBV10-3, the J call TRBJ2-1, with 14 bases identical to TRBD2. This CDR3 has 15 amino acids. Trimming cost V 6 bases and J 6 bases; bases outside gene matches: 4. Per the germline V gene, CDR1 is ENHRY and CDR2 is SYGVKD. The CDR3 region is CAIRVTSGGANEQFF. CDR3 DNA sequence: TGTGCCATCAGGGTGACTAGCGGGGGGGCCAATGAGCAGTTCTTC.

This clonotype came up many times. The rearrangement uses TRBV5-6 and TRBJ2-1; 11 bases align to TRBD2. CDR3 size: 16 residues. Looked up from germline, CDR1 is SGHDT and CDR2 is YYEEEE. Losses at the gene ends were 4 bases for V and 5 bases for J; bases not matched to a gene: 8. The CDR3 sequence is CASSILAGGLNNEQFF. The CDR3 DNA reads TGTGCCAGCAGCATCTTAGCGGGGGGGCTTAACAATGAGCAGTTCTTC.

In its sample, this clonotype was seen many times. This chain joins TRBV5-1 and TRBJ2-7; 7 nucleotides align to TRBD1. The CDR3 extends over 14 amino acids. Germline V gene data show CDR1 as SGHRS and CDR2 as YFSETQ. V lost 4 bases, J lost 2 bases, and 6 bases stayed unmatched. The chain's CDR3 is CASSSSGTAYEQYF. CDR3 bases: TGCGCCAGCAGCAGTTCCGGGACAGCCTACGAGCAGTACTTC.

V usage is TRBV7-9 and J usage is TRBJ2-3; 11 nucleotides agree with TRBD2. CDR1 SEHNR and CDR2 FQNEAQ come from the germline V gene (reference sequence). The CDR3 has 15 amino acids. With 5 bases clipped from V and 4 bases from J, the junction kept 5 bases outside the gene matches. The CDR3 DNA follows: TGTGCCAGCAGCCCTAGCGGGGGGAGCCCAGATACGCAGTATTTT. Translating it yields CASSPSGGSPDTQYF.

Turning to this clonotype: A single base separates this from a much larger clone, so it may be a read error. The chain carries TRBV12-3 or TRBV12-4 and TRBJ1-1; D unclear. The CDR3 contains 13 residues. The CDR3 bases are TGTGCCGGCAGTCTAGGCGTCGGAACTGAAGCTTTCTTT. This gives the protein CAGSLGVGTEAFF.

This clonotype was seen ten or more times. V gene TRBV27 combines with J gene TRBJ2-1; D gene ambiguous. Looked up from germline, CDR1 is MNHEY and CDR2 is SMNVEV (reference sequence). CDR3 length: 16 residues. V lost 0 bases, J lost 0 bases, and 9 bases lay in between. The chain's CDR3 is CASSLSRGISYNEQFF. The CDR3 bases are TGTGCCAGCAGTTTATCGCGTGGAATCTCCTACAATGAGCAGTTCTTC.